The 2 T cell receptor beta chains below all came from one sample that was sequenced in a study of blood T cells in healthy people across ages. With a J-beta primer mix and a sample-barcoded 5' primer, a second PCR ran 7 to 11 cycles. TCRdb independently ran MiXCR on the 5' RACE reads; one entry per CDR3 protein. The table records around 1,900,000 distinct CDR3 sequences, roughly two fifths of them present only once. The sample was blood. The receptors come from a human donor in good health.

The chain employs TRBV6-2 or TRBV6-3 and TRBJ2-7; D call uncertain. V gave up 4 bases and J gave up 11 bases, with 21 bases separating them. The CDR3 is 14 residues long. The germline CDR1 and CDR2 sequences are MNHEY and SVGEGT. This CDR3 reads CASSLARVGTEEYF. The CDR3 DNA is TGTGCCAGCAGTTTAGCACGGGTAGGCACCGAAGAGTACTTC.

This clonotype was counted only a few times. The chain combines TRBV10-3 with TRBJ1-6, with 7 nucleotides matching TRBD1. The ends lost 10 bases at V and 6 bases at J; junction bases unmatched: 6. Germline CDR1 is ENHRY and CDR2 is SYGVKD. This CDR3 contains 13 residues. CDR3 region: CANSGQLNSPLHF. As DNA, the CDR3 is TGTGCCAACTCGGGACAGCTTAATTCACCCCTCCACTTT.